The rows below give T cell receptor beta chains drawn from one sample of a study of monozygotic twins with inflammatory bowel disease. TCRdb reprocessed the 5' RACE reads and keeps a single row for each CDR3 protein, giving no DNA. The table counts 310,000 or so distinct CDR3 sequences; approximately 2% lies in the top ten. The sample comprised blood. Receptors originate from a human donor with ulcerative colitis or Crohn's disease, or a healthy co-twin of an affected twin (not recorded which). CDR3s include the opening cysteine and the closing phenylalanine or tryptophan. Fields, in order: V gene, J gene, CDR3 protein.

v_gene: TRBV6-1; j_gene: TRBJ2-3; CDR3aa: CASRGFETSTDTQYF
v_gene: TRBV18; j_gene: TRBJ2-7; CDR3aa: CASSPALAGRNEQYF
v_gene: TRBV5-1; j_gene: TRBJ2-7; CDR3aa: CASSLSRDRGEQYF
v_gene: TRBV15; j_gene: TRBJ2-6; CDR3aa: CATSPDFSRPSGANVLTF
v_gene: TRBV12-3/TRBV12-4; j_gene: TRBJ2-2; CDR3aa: CATQFSLAGTGELFF
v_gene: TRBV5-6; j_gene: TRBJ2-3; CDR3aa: CASSLALFQRPSPDTQYF
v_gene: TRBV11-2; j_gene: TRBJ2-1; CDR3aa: CASSLRDWNEQFF
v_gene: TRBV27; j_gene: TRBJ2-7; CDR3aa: CASSLGAPYEQYF
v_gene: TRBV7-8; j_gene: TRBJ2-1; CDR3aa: CASSLWTSGSHNEQFF
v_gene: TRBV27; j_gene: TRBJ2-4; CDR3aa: CASSPSTGFKNIQYF
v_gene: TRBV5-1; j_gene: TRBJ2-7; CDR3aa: CASTPLRTGGDEQYF